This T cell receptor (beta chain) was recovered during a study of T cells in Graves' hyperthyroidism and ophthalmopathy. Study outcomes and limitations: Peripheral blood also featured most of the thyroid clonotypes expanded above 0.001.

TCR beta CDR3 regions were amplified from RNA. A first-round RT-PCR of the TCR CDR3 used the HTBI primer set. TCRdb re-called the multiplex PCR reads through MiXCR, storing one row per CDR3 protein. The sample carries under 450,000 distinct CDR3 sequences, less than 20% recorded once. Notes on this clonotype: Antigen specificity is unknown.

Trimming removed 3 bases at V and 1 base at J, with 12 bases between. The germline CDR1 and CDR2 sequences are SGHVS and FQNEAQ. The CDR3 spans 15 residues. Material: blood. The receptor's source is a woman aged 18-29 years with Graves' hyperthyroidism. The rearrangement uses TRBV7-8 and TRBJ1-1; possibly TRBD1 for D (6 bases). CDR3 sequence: CASSLKGDGNTEAFF. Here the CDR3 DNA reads TGTGCCAGCAGCTTGAAGGGGGACGGGAACACTGAAGCTTTCTTT.